Detailed here is one T cell receptor beta chain. Its antigen is still unknown. Compared with germline, one end of the junction differs, possibly owing to a read error. The time point tag for this specimen amounts to: sample taken at primary tumor resection. Without any cell sorting, TCR sequencing was performed on whole RNA extracted either from tumor and nontumor lung tissue or from cryopreserved PBMC samples. Samples were obtained from 72 patients with early-stage, untreated non-small cell lung cancer from the lung TRACERx cohort. Only patients with enough RNA available from two or more tumor regions were chosen for TCR sequencing. The CDR3, from cysteine to phenylalanine, totals 13 residues. Only the CDR3 part of the read is kept: 39 bases, read in frame from the first base. Via the germline V gene, CDR1 is SQVTM and CDR2 ANQGSEA. This sample was included in a study of spatial heterogeneity in lung cancer (dated by TCRdb to 2018 to 2020). The study in broad terms: Beta-chain transcripts were consistently detected in greater numbers than alpha-chain transcripts, which likely reflects a higher abundance of beta-chain transcripts. At surgery, some 220 tumor regions, around 65 matched nontumor lung samples and 56 PBMC samples were TCR-sequenced for both alpha and beta chains. The study quantitatively compared TCR alpha and beta repertoires across multiple tumor regions, matched nontumor lung and blood in non-small cell lung cancer. In the raw uncorrected reads, each unique combination of TCR and UMI appeared more than ten times on average. The study linked features of the TCR repertoire to counts of nonsynonymous mutations, which were determined by whole-exome sequencing of tumor tissue.

Findings and caveats that apply to the study as a whole: Additional single-cell paired TCR alpha and beta sequencing was considered necessary to confirm, at a functional level, the hypothesis that regional TCRs recognize regional mutations. Ubiquitous expanded tumor TCRs were detected in blood more often at tumor resection than at routine follow-up.

Libraries came from 5' RACE. Sequencer: NextSeq 500. In the TCR library protocol, a unique molecular identifier was attached to each TCR cDNA molecule so that PCR and sequencing errors could be corrected. Per the source publication's procedure: TCR identification, UMI-based error correction and CDR3 extraction were all carried out with Decombinator tools. TCRs above a frequency of 2 per 1,000, corresponding to the top 1% of the tumor frequency distribution, were defined as expanded. Renyi diversity was calculated using the R vegan package after each repertoire was subsampled 100 times to 5,000 TCRs. CDR3 similarity networks were built from amino acid triplet string-kernel similarity, with CDR3s being connected when pairwise similarity was above 0.82. The public sequencing data were trimmed at Q25 with fastp and processed into clonotypes with MiXCR by TCRdb, which kept only in-frame beta chains. Identical CDR3 protein sequences are pooled into one entry, listed with their most common genes and DNA. TCRdb assigned the V and J calls; the authors' analysis was not used. This sample is represented by some 85,000 distinct CDR3 sequences; 15% to 20% of them were singletons. Jointly, the top ten make up less than 7.5% of the sample.

This chain is built from TRBV29-1 and TRBJ2-7; matching of 6 bases hints at TRBD1 as the D gene. The TCR comes from a male donor with early-stage non-small cell lung cancer. Sample: PBMCs, taken at surgery. The base sequence is TGTAGCGTGGTAACAGGGCCCTCCTACGAGCAGTACTTC. Translated, this is CSVVTGPSYEQYF.